The 19 T cell receptor beta chains below come from one sample, sequenced in a study of T cells in Graves' hyperthyroidism and ophthalmopathy. RNA transcripts gave rise to amplified TCR beta CDR3 regions. Primed by the HTBI set, a first-round RT-PCR was run on the TCR CDR3. TCRdb itself ran the multiplex PCR reads through MiXCR, one entry per CDR3 protein. This sample has over 700,000 distinct CDR3 sequences, with around a third found just once. Sequencing was done on a sample of blood. The source is a middle-aged woman with Graves' hyperthyroidism.

Details on this clonotype: A read error may explain this, as a much larger clone is one base away. The CDR3 DNA reads TGTGCCAGTATGCCGGGGTACACTGGAGCTTTCTTT. It codes for CASMPGYTGAFF. The chain employs TRBV19 and TRBJ1-1; D is unclear. The CDR3 sequence is 12 residues long. Germline lookup yields CDR1 LNHDA and CDR2 SQIVND (reference sequence). Complete variable domain (other parts from reference TRBV19 and TRBJ1-1): DGGITQSPKYLFRKEGQNVTLSCEQNLNHDAMYWYRQDPGQGLRLIYYSQIVNDFQKGDIAEGYSVSREKKESFPLTVTSAQKNPTAFYLCASMPGYTGAFFGQGTRLTVV.

J is TRBJ1-5 and V is TRBV5-4, with D unresolved. Trimming shortened V by 4 bases and J by 2 bases, and 10 bases separated the two germline ends. Germline CDR1 reads SGHNT; CDR2 reads YYREEE (reference sequence). The CDR3 length is 14 residues. The CDR3 region is CASSPEVGNQPQHF. CDR3 sequence (DNA): TGTGCCAGCAGCCCAGAGGTGGGCAATCAGCCCCAGCATTTT.

This clonotype was seen repeatedly, ten times or more. The gene calls are TRBV14 and TRBJ1-6, with 10 bases aligning to TRBD1. This CDR3 comprises 16 residues. Trimming cost V 4 bases and J 10 bases; bases outside gene matches: 10. CDR1 SGHDN and CDR2 FVKESK come from the germline V gene. CDR3 sequence (DNA): TGTGCCAGCAGCCCCTCCCGGGACAGGGGTTGGTCACCCCTCCACTTT. Residues: CASSPSRDRGWSPLHF.

Worth noting for this clonotype: A much larger clone sits a single nucleotide away, making a read error possible. The gene calls are TRBV24-1 and TRBJ1-2; 8 bases are a match to TRBD1. The CDR3 runs 16 residues. Germline lookup yields CDR1 KGHDR and CDR2 SFDVKD. CDR3 in amino acids: CATGEGTGGANYGYTF. The CDR3 DNA sequence: TGTGCCACCGGTGAAGGGACAGGTGGGGCTAACTATGGCTACACCTTC.

This chain connects TRBV7-9 to TRBJ1-1; 8 bases line up with TRBD1. CDR3 size: 14 residues. Germline-derived CDR1 and CDR2 are SEHNR and FQNEAQ (reference sequence). V dropped 5 bases and J dropped 4; count of bases not matched to a gene: 6. DNA for the CDR3: TGTGCCAGCAGCCCGGCGACAGGGGTCACTGAAGCTTTCTTT. Its translation is CASSPATGVTEAFF.

This clonotype has just a few counts. The chain carries TRBV15 and TRBJ1-1; no definite D call. This CDR3 comprises 15 residues. The germline V gene has CDR1 LNHNV and CDR2 YYDKDF (reference sequence). The germline V and J ends were trimmed by 2 bases and 2 bases, with 12 bases remaining between them. The CDR3 region has the DNA TGTGCCACCAGCAGAACCGGGTCTTTTAACACTGAAGCTTTCTTT. It encodes CATSRTGSFNTEAFF.

Points on this clonotype: This sequence may be a read error, since a much larger clone differs from it by one base. V usage is TRBV20-1 and J usage is TRBJ2-2; TRBD2 might be the D (5 bases). Germline V lookup: CDR1 DFQATT, CDR2 SNEGSKA (reference sequence). There are 13 residues in the CDR3. The ends were cut back, 5 bases at V and 7 bases at J, with 14 bases in the middle. The chain's CDR3 is CSAARYGDGELFF. The CDR3 DNA is TGCAGTGCTGCCCGCTACGGGGACGGGGAGCTGTTTTTT.

This chain connects TRBV2 to TRBJ1-2; TRBD1 is a possible D gene (5 bases). The germline V gene has CDR1 SNHLY and CDR2 FYNNEI. The CDR3 runs 14 residues. Trimming took 6 bases from V and 4 from J, leaving 15 bases between them. The DNA of the CDR3 is TGTGCCAGCAGCGATCTGACAGAGTCCTATGGCTACACCTTC. As protein: CASSDLTESYGYTF.

This sequence joins TRBV19 and TRBJ2-1; D is unresolved. The CDR3 totals 13 residues. V was cut by 6 bases and J by 8 bases, with 14 bases left in between. The germline V gene has CDR1 LNHDA and CDR2 SQIVND (reference sequence). The CDR3 here is CASSPIGRYEQFF. CDR3 DNA sequence: TGTGCCAGTAGCCCGATAGGTAGATATGAGCAGTTCTTC.

The chain is built from TRBV19 and TRBJ1-6; 8 positions match TRBD1. J gave up 5 bases and V 3 bases, and 0 bases lay outside the gene matches. The CDR3 length is 14 residues. Germline V CDR1 and CDR2: LNHDA, SQIVND (reference sequence). Here the CDR3 reads CASSMGQDNSPLHF. CDR3 nucleotide sequence: TGTGCCAGTAGTATGGGACAGGATAATTCACCCCTCCACTTT.

A note on this clonotype: A much larger clone differs by one base, so this may be a read error. The CDR3, as DNA: TGTGCCAGCAGCTTGACGGTCACCGGGGAGCTGTCTTTT. Protein sequence: CASSLTVTGELSF. The chain links TRBV7-6 to TRBJ2-2, with a weak D call TRBD2 (5 bases). The CDR3 consists of 13 residues. Per the germline V gene, CDR1 is SGHVS and CDR2 is FNYEAQ.

This clonotype was detected ten times or more. In DNA form, the CDR3 reads TGTGCCACCAGCAGAGATGGCCTCAGGGGGGGAAATTCACCCCTCCACTTT. Protein sequence: CATSRDGLRGGNSPLHF. This chain connects TRBV15 to TRBJ1-6; 7 nucleotides agree with TRBD1. V trimming: 0 bases; J trimming: 7 bases; junction bases outside the gene matches: 9. The CDR3 has 17 amino acids. Germline loops: CDR1 LNHNV, CDR2 YYDKDF (reference sequence).

This chain joins TRBV6-5 and TRBJ2-2, with 7 bases fitting TRBD1. From germline, CDR1 is MNHEY and CDR2 SVGAGI. The CDR3 extends over 14 amino acids. V shed 4 bases, J shed 6 bases, and the junction held 5 bases outside the gene matches. The CDR3 reads CASSFGTESGELFF. The CDR3 region has the DNA TGTGCCAGCAGTTTTGGGACAGAGTCCGGGGAGCTGTTTTTT.

The sample holds a few counts of this clonotype. Its ends do not fully match the called genes, so a read error is possible. The genes are TRBV5-1 and TRBJ2-5; TRBD1 aligns across 10 bases. This CDR3 is 17 amino acids long. The germline V gene has CDR1 SGHRS and CDR2 YFSETQ. As DNA, the CDR3 is TGCGCCAGCAGCTTGGCGTCTCGACAGGGGGCAGGAGAGATCCAGTACTTC. Translated, it gives CASSLASRQGAGEIQYF. The whole variable domain, remainder taken from reference TRBV5-1 and TRBJ2-5, is KAGVTQTPRYLIKTRGQQVTLSCSPISGHRSVSWYQQTPGQGLQFLFEYFSETQRNKGNFPGRFSGRQFSNSRSEMNVSTLELGDSALYLCASSLASRQGAGEIQYFGPGTRLLVL.

This clonotype is a singleton in its sample. A much larger clone lies one base from this, so it may be a read error. The V call is TRBV5-1, the J call TRBJ2-6, with TRBD1 matching over 7 bases. The CDR3 is 15 amino acids. The germline CDR1 and CDR2 sequences are SGHRS and YFSETQ. CDR3 sequence: CTSSSGQAGANVLTF. CDR3 coding DNA: TGCACCAGCAGCTCCGGACAGGCTGGGGCCAACGTCCTGACTTTC.

There are many counts of this clonotype. The J gene is TRBJ2-7, the V gene TRBV6-5, with D perhaps TRBD1 (7 bases). V lost 6 bases to trimming and J lost 2 bases, with 11 bases between them. The CDR3 loop spans 13 amino acids. In germline, CDR1 is MNHEY, CDR2 SVGAGI. In DNA form, the CDR3 reads TGTGCCAGCAGGCGGGACAGTACCTACGAGCAGTACTTC. It codes for CASRRDSTYEQYF.

The CDR3 nucleotides read TGCAGTGCTACAACAGATACGCAGTATTTT. Amino acids: CSATTDTQYF. The rearrangement uses TRBV20-1 and TRBJ2-3; D is unresolved. CDR3 length: 10 residues. Germline V lookup: CDR1 DFQATT, CDR2 SNEGSKA (reference sequence). Trimming pared 4 bases from V and 3 bases from J, leaving 2 bases between.

This clonotype appeared many times. The chain couples TRBV7-2 to TRBJ2-7; unclear D gene. Trimming pared 1 base from V and 0 bases from J, leaving 10 bases between. CDR3 size: 15 residues. The germline V gene encodes CDR1 SGHTA and CDR2 FQGNSA. CDR3 loop: CASSLDPVSSYEQYF. The CDR3 DNA sequence: TGTGCCAGCAGCTTAGACCCAGTCAGCTCCTACGAGCAGTACTTC.

This clonotype came up many times. This rearrangement joins TRBV10-3 to TRBJ2-6, with TRBD1 matching 7 bases. The CDR3 is 16 amino acids. Losses at the gene ends were 11 bases for V and 0 bases for J; bases not matched to a gene: 10. Germline V lookup: CDR1 ENHRY, CDR2 SYGVKD. As DNA, the CDR3 is TGTGCCGTCCGGGACAGCGACATCTCTGGGGCCAACGTCCTGACTTTC. Its translation is CAVRDSDISGANVLTF.